This is a list of T cell receptor beta chains from one sample in a study of shared clonotypes between healthy human individuals. Repertoires were generated with immunoSEQ multiplex PCR, while TCRdb's copy carries only in-frame clones and drops some. The sample has roughly 2.1 million clones; about 93% are singletons. The source material was naive CD8+ T cells from PBMCs. These receptors all stem from a man between 18 and 29 years old in good health. Some clones in this sample may be carry-over from other donors' samples. The CDR3 runs from the conserved cysteine through the conserved F or W.

V gene: TRBV9
J gene: TRBJ2-1
CDR3 protein: CASSVAWGRGSYNEQFF

V gene: TRBV27
J gene: TRBJ2-5
CDR3 protein: CASSFRQAKETQYF

V gene: TRBV9
J gene: TRBJ2-7
CDR3 protein: CASSASGSLLYEQYF

V gene: TRBV19
J gene: TRBJ2-7
CDR3 protein: CASSIGLGLHEQYF

V gene: TRBV11-3
J gene: TRBJ2-2
CDR3 protein: CASSFTREIGELFF

V gene: TRBV27
J gene: TRBJ1-4
CDR3 protein: CASSSTGVLLEKLFF

V gene: TRBV7-2
J gene: TRBJ2-2
CDR3 protein: CASSSRDPRNTGELFF

V gene: TRBV9
J gene: TRBJ2-1
CDR3 protein: CASSEYGTSNEQFF

V gene: TRBV30
J gene: TRBJ2-1
CDR3 protein: CAWSVGTPYNEQFF

V gene: TRBV27
J gene: TRBJ2-1
CDR3 protein: CASGDSHNEQFF

V gene: TRBV28
J gene: TRBJ2-6
CDR3 protein: CASSFNTGANVLTF

V gene: TRBV6-5
J gene: TRBJ2-1
CDR3 protein: CASSYGSDPYNEQFF

V gene: TRBV4-3
J gene: TRBJ2-3
CDR3 protein: CASSHDTRGTGVTDTQYF

V gene: TRBV11-2
J gene: TRBJ1-1
CDR3 protein: CASRGTNTEAFF

V gene: TRBV7-6
J gene: TRBJ2-1
CDR3 protein: CASRADNEQFF

V gene: TRBV7-7
J gene: TRBJ2-5
CDR3 protein: CASSPHTAWGTGVLEETQYF

V gene: TRBV28
J gene: TRBJ2-1
CDR3 protein: CASSTPLAGAVWNEQFF

V gene: TRBV6-5
J gene: TRBJ1-4
CDR3 protein: CASSPIEGIGEKLFF

V gene: TRBV19
J gene: TRBJ2-2
CDR3 protein: CASSTLGGSRTGELFF

V gene: TRBV9
J gene: TRBJ2-5
CDR3 protein: CASSGTGFQETQYF

V gene: TRBV10-3
J gene: TRBJ2-1
CDR3 protein: CAISESREVYNEQFF

V gene: TRBV7-6
J gene: TRBJ2-1
CDR3 protein: CASSTTSGPFYEQFF

V gene: TRBV7-9
J gene: TRBJ2-2
CDR3 protein: CASRPGHRENYPITGELFF

V gene: TRBV19
J gene: TRBJ1-1
CDR3 protein: CASSPGANTEAFF

V gene: TRBV18
J gene: TRBJ2-2
CDR3 protein: CASSPQGGELFF

V gene: TRBV29-1
J gene: TRBJ1-5
CDR3 protein: CSVWAGNNQPQHF

V gene: TRBV10-2
J gene: TRBJ2-1
CDR3 protein: CASTEWAVSYNEQFF

V gene: TRBV28
J gene: TRBJ1-2
CDR3 protein: CASSLFGYTF

V gene: TRBV21-1
J gene: TRBJ2-1
CDR3 protein: CASSKGRLAGVPSYNEQFF

V gene: TRBV6-6
J gene: TRBJ1-1
CDR3 protein: CASSSSVTEAFF

V gene: TRBV7-3
J gene: TRBJ1-1
CDR3 protein: CASSLGPGPLPEAFF

V gene: TRBV30
J gene: TRBJ1-2
CDR3 protein: CAWSASRYGYTF

V gene: TRBV19
J gene: TRBJ2-2
CDR3 protein: CATAGTSGRGGTGELFF

V gene: TRBV29-1
J gene: TRBJ2-1
CDR3 protein: CSVVQGYNEQFF

V gene: TRBV2
J gene: TRBJ2-3
CDR3 protein: CASSQEGTGLAGVLDTQYF

V gene: TRBV6-1
J gene: TRBJ1-1
CDR3 protein: CASSEVPAGLGDTEAFF

V gene: TRBV29-1
J gene: TRBJ2-1
CDR3 protein: CSVGGLAGGPLNEQFF

V gene: TRBV10-3
J gene: TRBJ1-5
CDR3 protein: CAIRVGTGFSNQPQHF

V gene: TRBV7-9
J gene: TRBJ2-3
CDR3 protein: CASSPRTSGPGTDTQYF

V gene: TRBV4-1
J gene: TRBJ2-1
CDR3 protein: CASSQVPEGPYNEQFF

V gene: TRBV6-5
J gene: TRBJ1-1
CDR3 protein: CASSGFLHTEAFF

V gene: TRBV28
J gene: TRBJ1-5
CDR3 protein: CASSLLGQGISNQPQHF

V gene: TRBV4-3
J gene: TRBJ2-1
CDR3 protein: CASSQEEAGLSFNEQFF

V gene: TRBV10-2
J gene: TRBJ2-1
CDR3 protein: CASSEHPDGGPDEQFF

V gene: TRBV6-5
J gene: TRBJ2-3
CDR3 protein: CASSYARTSHTDTQYF

V gene: TRBV7-9
J gene: TRBJ1-4
CDR3 protein: CASSPSDGYEKLFF

V gene: TRBV9
J gene: TRBJ2-7
CDR3 protein: CASSDSGTSGTYEQYF

V gene: TRBV11-2
J gene: TRBJ2-7
CDR3 protein: CASSSTGTSYEQYF

V gene: TRBV7-6
J gene: TRBJ1-1
CDR3 protein: CASSSGRGNTEAFF

V gene: TRBV30
J gene: TRBJ1-5
CDR3 protein: CAWSVFPLSGKNQPQHF

V gene: TRBV7-6
J gene: TRBJ2-3
CDR3 protein: CASSLGTSGPADTQYF

V gene: TRBV4-1
J gene: TRBJ2-5
CDR3 protein: CASSQRGEVAAQETQYF

V gene: TRBV15
J gene: TRBJ2-7
CDR3 protein: CATSRGGGPAYEQYF

V gene: TRBV27
J gene: TRBJ2-7
CDR3 protein: CASSNTGDASSYEQYF

V gene: TRBV30
J gene: TRBJ2-7
CDR3 protein: CAWKLAGAYEQYF

V gene: TRBV27
J gene: TRBJ1-5
CDR3 protein: CASSLLSGDPQHF

V gene: TRBV27
J gene: TRBJ1-1
CDR3 protein: CASSWTGNTEAFF